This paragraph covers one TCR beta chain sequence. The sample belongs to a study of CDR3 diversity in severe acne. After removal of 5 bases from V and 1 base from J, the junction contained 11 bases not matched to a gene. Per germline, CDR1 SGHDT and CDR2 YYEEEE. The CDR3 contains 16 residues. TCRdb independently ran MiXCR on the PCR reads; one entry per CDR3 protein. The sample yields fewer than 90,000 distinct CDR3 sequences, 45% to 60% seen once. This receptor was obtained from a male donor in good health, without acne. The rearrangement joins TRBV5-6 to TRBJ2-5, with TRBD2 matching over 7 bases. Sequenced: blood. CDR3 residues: CASRGGVGLVQETQYF. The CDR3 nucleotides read TGTGCCAGCAGGGGGGGTGTTGGACTAGTCCAAGAGACCCAGTACTTC.